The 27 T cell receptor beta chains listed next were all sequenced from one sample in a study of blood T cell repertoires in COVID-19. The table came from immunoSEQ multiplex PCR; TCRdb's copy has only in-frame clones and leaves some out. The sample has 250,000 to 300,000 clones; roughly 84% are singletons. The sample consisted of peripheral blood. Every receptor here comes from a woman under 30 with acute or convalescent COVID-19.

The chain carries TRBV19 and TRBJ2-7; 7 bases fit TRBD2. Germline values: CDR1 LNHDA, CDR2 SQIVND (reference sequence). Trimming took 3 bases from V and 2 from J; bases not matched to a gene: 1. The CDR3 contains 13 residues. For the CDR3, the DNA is TGTGCCAGTAGTATGGGGACTACCTACGAGCAGTACTTC. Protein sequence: CASSMGTTYEQYF.

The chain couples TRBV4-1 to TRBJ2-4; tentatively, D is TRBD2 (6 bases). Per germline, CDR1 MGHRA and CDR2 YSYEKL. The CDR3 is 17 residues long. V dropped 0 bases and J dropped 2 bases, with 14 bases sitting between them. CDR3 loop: CASSQDRGANSKNIQYF. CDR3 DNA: TGCGCCAGCAGCCAAGATCGCGGGGCTAACTCCAAAAACATTCAGTACTTC.

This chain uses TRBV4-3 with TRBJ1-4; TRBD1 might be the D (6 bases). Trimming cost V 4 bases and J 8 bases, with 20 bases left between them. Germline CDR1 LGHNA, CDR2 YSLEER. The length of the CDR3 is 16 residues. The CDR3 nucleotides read TGCGCCAGCAGCCCCTTAGGTAAAGGGGGTGAAGAAAAACTGTTTTTT. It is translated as CASSPLGKGGEEKLFF.

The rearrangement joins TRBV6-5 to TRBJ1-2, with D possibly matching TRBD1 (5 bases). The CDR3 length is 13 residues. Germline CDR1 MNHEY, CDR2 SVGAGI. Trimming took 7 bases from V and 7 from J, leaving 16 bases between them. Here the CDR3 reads CASTGAGDSGYTF. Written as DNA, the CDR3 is TGTGCCAGCACGGGCGCGGGGGATAGTGGCTACACCTTC.

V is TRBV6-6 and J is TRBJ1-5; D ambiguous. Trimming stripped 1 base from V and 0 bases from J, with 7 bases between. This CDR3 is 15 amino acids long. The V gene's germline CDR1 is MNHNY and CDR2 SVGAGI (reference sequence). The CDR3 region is CASSYWQDSNQPQHF. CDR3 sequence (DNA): TGTGCCAGCAGTTACTGGCAGGATAGCAATCAGCCCCAGCATTTT.

The CDR3 DNA reads as TGTGCCTGGAGTGTCGGCGGCACGAACACCGGGGAGCTGTTTTTT. It translates to CAWSVGGTNTGELFF. V and J are TRBV30 and TRBJ2-2; unclear D gene. The CDR3 runs 15 residues. The V gene lost 0 bases and the J gene lost 0 bases, with 8 bases spanning the gap. The germline V gene encodes CDR1 GTSNPN and CDR2 SVGIG (reference sequence).

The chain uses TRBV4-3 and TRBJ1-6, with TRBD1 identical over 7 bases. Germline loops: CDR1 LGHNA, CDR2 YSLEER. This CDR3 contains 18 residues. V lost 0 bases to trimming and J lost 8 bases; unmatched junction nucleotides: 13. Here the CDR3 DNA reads TGCGCCAGCAGCCAAGACTTGACAGGGAGTGATATGGATTCACCCCTCCACTTT. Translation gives CASSQDLTGSDMDSPLHF.

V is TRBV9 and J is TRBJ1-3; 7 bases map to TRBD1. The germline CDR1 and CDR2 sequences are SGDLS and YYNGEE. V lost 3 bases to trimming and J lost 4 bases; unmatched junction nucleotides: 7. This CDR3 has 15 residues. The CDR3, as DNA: TGTGCCAGCAGCGGACAAACAGGGGTCGGAAACACCATATATTTT. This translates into CASSGQTGVGNTIYF.

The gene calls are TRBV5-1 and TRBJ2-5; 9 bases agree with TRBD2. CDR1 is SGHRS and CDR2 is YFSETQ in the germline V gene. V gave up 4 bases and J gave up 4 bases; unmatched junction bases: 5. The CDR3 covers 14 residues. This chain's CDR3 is CASSPGTSIETQYF. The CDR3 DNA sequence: TGCGCCAGCAGCCCAGGGACTAGCATAGAGACCCAGTACTTC.

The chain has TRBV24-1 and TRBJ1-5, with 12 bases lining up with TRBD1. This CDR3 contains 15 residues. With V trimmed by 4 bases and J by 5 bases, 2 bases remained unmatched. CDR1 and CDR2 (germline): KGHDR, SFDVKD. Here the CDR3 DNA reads TGTGCCACCAGTGAGGGACAGGGGGCATATCAGCCCCAGCATTTT. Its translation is CATSEGQGAYQPQHF.

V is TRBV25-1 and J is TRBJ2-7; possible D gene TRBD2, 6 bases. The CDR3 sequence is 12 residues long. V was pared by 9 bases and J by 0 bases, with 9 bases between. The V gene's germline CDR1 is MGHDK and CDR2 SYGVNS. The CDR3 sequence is CASKGGSYEQYF. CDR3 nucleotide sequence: TGTGCCAGTAAGGGAGGCTCCTACGAGCAGTACTTC.

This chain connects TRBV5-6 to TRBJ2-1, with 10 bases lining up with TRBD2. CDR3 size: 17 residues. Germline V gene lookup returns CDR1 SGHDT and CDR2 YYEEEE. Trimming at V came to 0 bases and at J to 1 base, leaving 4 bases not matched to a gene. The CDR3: CASSLGLAGASYNEQFF. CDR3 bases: TGTGCCAGCAGCTTGGGTCTAGCGGGAGCATCCTACAATGAGCAGTTCTTC.

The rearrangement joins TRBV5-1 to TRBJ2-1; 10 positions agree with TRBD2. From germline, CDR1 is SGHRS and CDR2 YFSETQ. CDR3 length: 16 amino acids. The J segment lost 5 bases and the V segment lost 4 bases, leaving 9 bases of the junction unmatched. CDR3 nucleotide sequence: TGCGCCAGCAGCGACGTACCGGGACTAGCGAACAATGAGCAGTTCTTC. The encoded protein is CASSDVPGLANNEQFF.

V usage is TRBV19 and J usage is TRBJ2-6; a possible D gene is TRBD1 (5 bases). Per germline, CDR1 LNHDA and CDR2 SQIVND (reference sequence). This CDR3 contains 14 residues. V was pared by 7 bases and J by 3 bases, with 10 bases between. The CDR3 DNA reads TGTGCCAGTATTCAGGGTTATGGGGCCAACGTCCTGACTTTC. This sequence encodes CASIQGYGANVLTF.

CDR3 bases: TGCACCAGCAGCAACAAATTAACTAGCGGGAGTTACTACAATGAGCAGTTCTTC. Encoded protein: CTSSNKLTSGSYYNEQFF. The V gene is TRBV1, the J gene TRBJ2-1; the table's D call, TRBD2, was not checked against the DNA. TRBV1 is recorded as a pseudogene. The CDR3 runs to 18 residues.

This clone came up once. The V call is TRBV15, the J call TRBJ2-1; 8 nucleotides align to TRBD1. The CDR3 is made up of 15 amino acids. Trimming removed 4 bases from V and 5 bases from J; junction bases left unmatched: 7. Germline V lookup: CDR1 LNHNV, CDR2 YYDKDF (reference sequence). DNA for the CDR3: TGTGCCACCAGCACCGGGACAGGAGTTAACAATGAGCAGTTCTTC. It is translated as CATSTGTGVNNEQFF.

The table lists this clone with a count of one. This CDR3 reads CASSNPPGGYEQYF. The CDR3 coding sequence is TGTGCCAGCAGTAACCCCCCAGGGGGGTACGAGCAGTACTTC. The chain links TRBV6-6 to TRBJ2-7, with D possibly being TRBD1 (7 bases). The CDR3 covers 14 residues. Germline CDR1 MNHNY, CDR2 SVGAGI (reference sequence). V was trimmed by 5 bases and J by 4 bases, leaving 15 bases between them.

The CDR3 reads CAVPAGDTEAFF. In DNA, the CDR3 is TGTGCCGTACCTGCAGGGGACACTGAAGCTTTCTTT. The genes are TRBV15 and TRBJ1-1; the D gene is possibly TRBD1 (6 bases). The ends were cut back, 11 bases at V and 3 bases at J, with 13 bases in the middle. Germline V gene lookup returns CDR1 LNHNV and CDR2 YYDKDF (reference sequence). The length of the CDR3 is 12 residues.

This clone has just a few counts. The CDR3 is CASSTSRRQPYGYTF. The CDR3 bases are TGTGCCAGCTCAACGAGTCGGAGGCAGCCCTATGGCTACACCTTC. The chain links TRBV18 to TRBJ1-2, with D unresolved. Trimming stripped 5 bases from V and 4 bases from J, with 17 bases between. The CDR3 length is 15 residues. CDR1 and CDR2 from the germline V gene are KGHSH and LQKENI. The whole variable domain, filled in from reference TRBV18 and TRBJ1-2, reads NAGVMQNPRHLVRRRGQEARLRCSPMKGHSHVYWYRQLPEEGLKFMVYLQKENIIDESGMPKERFSAEFPKEGPSILRIQQVVRGDSAAYFCASSTSRRQPYGYTFGSGTRLTVV.

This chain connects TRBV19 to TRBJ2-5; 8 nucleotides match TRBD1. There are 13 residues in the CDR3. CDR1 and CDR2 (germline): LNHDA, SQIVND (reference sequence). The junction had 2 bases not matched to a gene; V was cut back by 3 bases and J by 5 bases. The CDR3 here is CASSMDRAETQYF. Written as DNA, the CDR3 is TGTGCCAGTAGTATGGACAGGGCCGAGACCCAGTACTTC.

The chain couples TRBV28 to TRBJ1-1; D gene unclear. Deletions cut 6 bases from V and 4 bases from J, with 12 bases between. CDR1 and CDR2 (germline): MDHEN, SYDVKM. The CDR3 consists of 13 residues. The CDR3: CASSEGFRTEAFF. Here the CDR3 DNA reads TGTGCCAGCAGCGAGGGATTTCGCACTGAAGCTTTCTTT.

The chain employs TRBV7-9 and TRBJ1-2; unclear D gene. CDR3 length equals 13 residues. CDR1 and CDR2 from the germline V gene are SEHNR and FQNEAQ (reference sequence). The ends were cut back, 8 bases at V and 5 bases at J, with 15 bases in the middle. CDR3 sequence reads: CASGYGGRYGYTF. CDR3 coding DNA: TGTGCCAGCGGTTATGGAGGGCGGTATGGCTACACCTTC.

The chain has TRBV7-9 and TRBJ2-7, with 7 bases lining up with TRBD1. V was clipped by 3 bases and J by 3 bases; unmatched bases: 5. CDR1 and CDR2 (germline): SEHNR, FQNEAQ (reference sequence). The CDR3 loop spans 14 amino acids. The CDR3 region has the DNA TGTGCCAGCAGCTTTACGAACAGGGGCTACGAGCAGTACTTC. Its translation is CASSFTNRGYEQYF.

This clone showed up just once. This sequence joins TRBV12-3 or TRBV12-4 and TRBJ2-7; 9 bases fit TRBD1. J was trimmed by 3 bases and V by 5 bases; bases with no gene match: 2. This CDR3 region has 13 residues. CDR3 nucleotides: TGTGCCAGCAGTGAGACAGGGGGCTACGAGCAGTACTTC. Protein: CASSETGGYEQYF.

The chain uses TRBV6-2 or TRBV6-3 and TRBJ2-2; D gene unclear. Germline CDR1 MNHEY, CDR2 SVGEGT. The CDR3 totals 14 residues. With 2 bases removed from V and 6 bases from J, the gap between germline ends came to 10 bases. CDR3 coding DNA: TGTGCCAGCAGTTACAGTAGTCAATCCGGGGAGCTGTTTTTT. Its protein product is CASSYSSQSGELFF.

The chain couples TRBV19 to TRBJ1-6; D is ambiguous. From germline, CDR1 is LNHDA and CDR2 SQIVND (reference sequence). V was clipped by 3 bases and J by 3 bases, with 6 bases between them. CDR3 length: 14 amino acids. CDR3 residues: CASSIAGYNSPLHF. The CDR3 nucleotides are TGTGCCAGTAGTATCGCGGGCTATAATTCACCCCTCCACTTT.

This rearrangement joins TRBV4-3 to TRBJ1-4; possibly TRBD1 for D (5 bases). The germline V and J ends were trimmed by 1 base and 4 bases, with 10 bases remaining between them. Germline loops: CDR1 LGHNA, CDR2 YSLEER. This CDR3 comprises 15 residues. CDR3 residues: CASSQGGERNEKLFF. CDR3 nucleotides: TGCGCCAGCAGCCAAGGGGGGGAGCGTAATGAAAAACTGTTTTTT.